The 14 T cell receptor beta chains below all came from one sample that was sequenced in a study of early T cells in non-severe SARS-CoV-2 infection. MiXCR was run by TCRdb on the 5' RACE reads, yielding one entry per CDR3 protein. The sample includes 80,000 to 95,000 distinct CDR3 sequences, approximately 14% seen only once; the top ten take 0.58%. The source material was whole blood. The receptors stem from an adult who was a healthcare worker with PCR-confirmed SARS-CoV-2 infection or an uninfected control (not recorded which).

CDR3 protein: CASSSRGTVYNEQFF. CDR3 sequence (DNA): TGTGCCAGCAGCTCCCGCGGGACAGTCTACAATGAGCAGTTCTTC. The chain joins TRBV7-2 to TRBJ2-1, with a weak D call TRBD1 (7 bases). Germline values: CDR1 SGHTA, CDR2 FQGNSA. The CDR3 runs to 15 residues. Trimming left V 4 bases short and J 3 bases short, with 13 bases between.

The rearrangement links TRBV23-1 to TRBJ2-7; 7 nucleotides match TRBD1. TRBV23-1 is known as an ORF, though its function is uncertain. This CDR3 comprises 14 residues. V was clipped by 8 bases and J by 6 bases; unmatched bases: 13. The CDR3 loop is CASCIGTALGEQYV. The CDR3 region has the DNA TGCGCCAGCTGTATTGGGACAGCCTTGGGCGAGCAGTACGTC.

This clonotype showed up many times. J is TRBJ1-1 and V is TRBV6-5; TRBD1 matches at 8 bases. Germline values: CDR1 MNHEY, CDR2 SVGAGI. The CDR3 is made up of 13 amino acids. J gave up 8 bases and V 7 bases, and 9 bases lay outside the gene matches. The CDR3 nucleotides are TGTGCCAGCAACCAGGACAGGGCCTCCGAAGCTTTCTTT. This sequence encodes CASNQDRASEAFF.

The V and J genes are TRBV5-1 and TRBJ2-3, with 8 nucleotides matching TRBD1. There are 16 residues in the CDR3. Unmatched junction bases numbered 6, after V lost 0 bases and J lost 3 bases. In germline, CDR1 is SGHRS, CDR2 YFSETQ. The CDR3 sequence is CASSLAAGGVTDTQYF. In DNA form, the CDR3 reads TGCGCCAGCAGCTTGGCGGCAGGGGGCGTAACAGATACGCAGTATTTT. The full variable domain, in which reference TRBV5-1 and TRBJ2-3 provide the parts outside the CDR3, is KAGVTQTPRYLIKTRGQQVTLSCSPISGHRSVSWYQQTPGQGLQFLFEYFSETQRNKGNFPGRFSGRQFSNSRSEMNVSTLELGDSALYLCASSLAAGGVTDTQYFGPGTRLTVL.

This clonotype was seen at least ten times. V is TRBV6-6 and J is TRBJ1-4; perhaps TRBD1 as D (6 bases). With 7 bases removed from V and 4 bases from J, the gap between germline ends came to 22 bases. This CDR3 spans 17 amino acids. From germline, CDR1 is MNHNY and CDR2 SVGAGI (reference sequence). CDR3: CASTVVGGGDDNEKLFF. The CDR3 coding sequence is TGTGCCAGCACCGTAGTAGGGGGGGGTGATGATAATGAAAAACTGTTTTTT.

The chain employs TRBV5-1 and TRBJ2-2, with 8 bases matching TRBD2. V gave up 4 bases and J gave up 6 bases; unmatched junction bases: 8. This CDR3 has 15 residues. Germline assignment: CDR1 SGHRS and CDR2 YFSETQ. The CDR3 DNA reads TGCGCCAGCAGCCCCCGGGAGGGAGCTCCCGGGGAGCTGTTTTTT. Its translation is CASSPREGAPGELFF.

J is TRBJ1-2 and V is TRBV12-3 or TRBV12-4, with D possibly TRBD1 on 5 matching bases. Trimming took 7 bases from V and 5 from J, leaving 14 bases between them. CDR3 length: 13 amino acids. CDR3 coding DNA: TGTGCCAGCAAATTCAGGGATTTATATGGCTACACCTTC. Translating it yields CASKFRDLYGYTF.

This rearrangement joins TRBV15 to TRBJ1-2; no firm D call. Per germline, CDR1 LNHNV and CDR2 YYDKDF (reference sequence). The ends were cut back, 3 bases at V and 4 bases at J, with 3 bases in the middle. The CDR3 spans 11 residues. CDR3 sequence: CATSRSYGYTF. The CDR3 region has the DNA TGTGCCACCAGCAGGAGCTATGGCTACACCTTC.

V is TRBV9 and J is TRBJ2-3; D is unclear. This CDR3 spans 16 amino acids. Trimming removed 0 bases at V and 1 base at J, with 12 bases between. Per the germline V gene, CDR1 is SGDLS and CDR2 is YYNGEE. CDR3 DNA sequence: TGTGCCAGCAGCGTAGAGGGCCACCAGGGCACAGATACGCAGTATTTT. Its protein product is CASSVEGHQGTDTQYF. The entire variable domain, with the rest obtained from reference TRBV9 and TRBJ2-3, is as follows: DSGVTQTPKHLITATGQRVTLRCSPRSGDLSVYWYQQSLDQGLQFLIQYYNGEERAKGNILERFSAQQFPDLHSELNLSSLELGDSALYFCASSVEGHQGTDTQYFGPGTRLTVL.

In its sample, this clonotype was seen a few times. The V and J genes are TRBV3-1 and TRBJ2-7, with D tentatively TRBD1 or TRBD2 (6 bases each). Germline CDR1 LGHDT, CDR2 YNNKEL (reference sequence). CDR3 length: 13 residues. V was pared by 4 bases and J by 6 bases, with 13 bases between. CDR3 coding DNA: TGTGCCAGCAGCCCTCGACTAGGGGGCGAGCAGTACGTC. Translated, it gives CASSPRLGGEQYV.

This clonotype was counted many times. CDR3 residues: CAWSPGWVPGELFF. The CDR3, as DNA: TGTGCCTGGAGTCCAGGATGGGTACCCGGGGAGCTGTTTTTT. The chain uses TRBV30 and TRBJ2-2, with unresolved D. Trimming removed 2 bases from V and 6 bases from J, with 13 bases in between. The CDR3 totals 14 residues. Germline CDR1 GTSNPN, CDR2 SVGIG (reference sequence).

CDR3 residues: CSASDYSYNEQFF. The DNA for the CDR3 is TGCAGTGCCTCGGATTACTCCTACAATGAGCAGTTCTTC. The chain uses TRBV20-1 and TRBJ2-1; D not resolved. The CDR3 has 13 residues. Germline-derived CDR1 and CDR2 are DFQATT and SNEGSKA (reference sequence). V lost 6 bases and J 0 bases, leaving 9 bases between the germline ends.

This chain links TRBV6-5 with TRBJ2-3, with 9 bases fitting TRBD2. With 0 bases clipped from V and 2 bases from J, the junction kept 12 bases outside the gene matches. CDR3 size: 19 residues. The germline gives CDR1 MNHEY, CDR2 SVGAGI. In nucleotides, the CDR3 is TGTGCCAGCAGTTACTCGATTAAAGGAGCGGGGGGACTCACAGATACGCAGTATTTT. It encodes CASSYSIKGAGGLTDTQYF.

In its sample, this clonotype was seen a few times. The V gene is TRBV5-8, the J gene TRBJ2-2; D uncertain. Trimming took 7 bases from V and 7 from J, leaving 17 bases between them. CDR3 length: 14 residues. Germline V gives CDR1 SGHTS, CDR2 YDEGEE. CDR3 DNA: TGTGCCAGCGCCGTGAATCTGTGGGGCGGGGAGCTGTTTTTT. Amino acid sequence: CASAVNLWGGELFF.